This TCR beta chain appears in the sequencing data of a study of early T cells in non-severe SARS-CoV-2 infection. Turning to the study itself: Chains were unpaired, as sequencing was done on bulk RNA from unsorted whole blood.

Study-level findings and limits: Sequences matched to VDJdb favored anti-spike CD8 responses, while private and CD4 specificities were missed.

Germline values: CDR1 MDHEN, CDR2 SYDVKM. V gave up 10 bases and J gave up 5 bases; unmatched junction bases: 11. CDR3 size: 14 residues. A word on this clonotype: Its matching antigen is unknown.

As part of library construction, unique molecular identifiers were attached to individual cDNA molecules. TCRdb itself ran the 5' RACE reads through MiXCR, one entry per CDR3 protein. This sample has 70,000 to 95,000 distinct CDR3 sequences, with 15% to 20% found just once. This TCR was recovered from an adult who was a healthcare worker with PCR-confirmed SARS-CoV-2 infection or an uninfected control (not recorded which). The sample consisted of whole blood. V is TRBV28 and J is TRBJ2-3; 8 bases align to TRBD2. CDR3 nucleotides: TGTGCCACCGTTACCGGGGGGGCTGGAGATACGCAGTATTTT. Amino acid sequence: CATVTGGAGDTQYF.